This T cell receptor beta chain was sequenced in a study of T-cell memory formation after mild COVID-19. Study conclusions and caveats: Some clones that responded turned up in pre-infection memory, which suggests that cross-reactive memory joined in.

Via MiXCR, TCRdb re-called the 5' RACE reads, giving one row per CDR3 protein. The sample holds tens of thousands of distinct CDR3 sequences; 25% to 35% are singletons and the top ten take 40% to 45%. Note on this clonotype: Its target is not known.

The V gene lost 8 bases and the J gene lost 2 bases, with 20 bases spanning the gap. The CDR3 length is 16 residues. Germline CDR1 and CDR2: SGHAT and FQNNGV. Sequencing used PBMCs or a T cell subset sorted from them (not recorded which). The clonotype was recovered from a young man who had mild COVID-19 (a few samples of this study predate the infection). Cell type and time point are not known. V is TRBV11-2 and J is TRBJ2-3, with D unclear. The CDR3: CASAAYGRLSTDTQYF. CDR3 DNA sequence: TGTGCCAGCGCAGCTTATGGACGCCTGTCCACAGATACGCAGTATTTT. Full variable domain (remainder filled in from reference TRBV11-2 and TRBJ2-3): EAGVAQSPRYKIIEKRQSVAFWCNPISGHATLYWYQQILGQGPKLLIQFQNNGVVDDSQLPKDRFSAERLKGVDSTLKIQPAKLEDSAVYLCASAAYGRLSTDTQYFGPGTRLTVL.